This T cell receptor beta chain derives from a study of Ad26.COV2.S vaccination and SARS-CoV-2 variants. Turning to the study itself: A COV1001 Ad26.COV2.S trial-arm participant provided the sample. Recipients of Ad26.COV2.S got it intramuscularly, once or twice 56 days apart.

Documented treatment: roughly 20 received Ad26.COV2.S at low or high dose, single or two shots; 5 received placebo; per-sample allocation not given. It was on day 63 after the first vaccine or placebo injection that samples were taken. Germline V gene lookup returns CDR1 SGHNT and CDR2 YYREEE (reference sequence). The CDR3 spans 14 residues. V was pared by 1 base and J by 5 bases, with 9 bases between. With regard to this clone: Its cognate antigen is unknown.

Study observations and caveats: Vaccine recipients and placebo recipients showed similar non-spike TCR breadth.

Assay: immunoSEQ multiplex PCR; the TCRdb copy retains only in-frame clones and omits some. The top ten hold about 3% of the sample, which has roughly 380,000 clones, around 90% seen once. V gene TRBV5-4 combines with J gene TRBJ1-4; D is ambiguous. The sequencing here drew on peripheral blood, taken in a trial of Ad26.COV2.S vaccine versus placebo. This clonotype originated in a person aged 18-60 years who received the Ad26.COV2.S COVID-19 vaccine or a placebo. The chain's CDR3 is CASSLRGRNEKLFF. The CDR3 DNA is TGTGCCAGCAGCTTGCGAGGTCGAAATGAAAAACTGTTTTTT.